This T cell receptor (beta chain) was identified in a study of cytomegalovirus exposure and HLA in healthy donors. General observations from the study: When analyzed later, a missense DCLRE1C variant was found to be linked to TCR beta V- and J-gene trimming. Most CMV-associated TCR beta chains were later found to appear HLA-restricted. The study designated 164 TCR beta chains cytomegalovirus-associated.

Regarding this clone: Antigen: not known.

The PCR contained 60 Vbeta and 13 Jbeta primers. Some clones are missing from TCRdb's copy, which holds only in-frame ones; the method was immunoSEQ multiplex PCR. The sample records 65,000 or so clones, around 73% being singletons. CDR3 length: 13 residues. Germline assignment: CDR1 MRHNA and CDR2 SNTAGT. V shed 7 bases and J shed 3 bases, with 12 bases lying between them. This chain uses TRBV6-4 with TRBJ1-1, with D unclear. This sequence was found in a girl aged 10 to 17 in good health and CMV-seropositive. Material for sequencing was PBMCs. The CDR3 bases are TGTGCCAGCAAGCGGTCCTATGACACTGAAGCTTTCTTT. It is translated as CASKRSYDTEAFF.